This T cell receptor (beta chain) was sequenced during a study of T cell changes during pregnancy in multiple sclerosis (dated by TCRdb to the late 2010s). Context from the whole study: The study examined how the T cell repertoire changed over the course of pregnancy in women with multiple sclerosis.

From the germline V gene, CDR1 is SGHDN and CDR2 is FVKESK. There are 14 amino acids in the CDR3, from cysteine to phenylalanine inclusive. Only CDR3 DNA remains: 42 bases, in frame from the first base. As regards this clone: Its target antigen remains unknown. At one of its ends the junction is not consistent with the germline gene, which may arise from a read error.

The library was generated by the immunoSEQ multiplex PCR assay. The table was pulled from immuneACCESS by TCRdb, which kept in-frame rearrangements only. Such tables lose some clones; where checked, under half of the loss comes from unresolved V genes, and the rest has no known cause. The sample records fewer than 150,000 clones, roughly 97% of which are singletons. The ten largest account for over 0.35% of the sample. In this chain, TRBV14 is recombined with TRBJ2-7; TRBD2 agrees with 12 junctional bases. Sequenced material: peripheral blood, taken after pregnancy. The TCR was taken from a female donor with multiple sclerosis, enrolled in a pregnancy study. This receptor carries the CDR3 CASRQGLAGNEQYF. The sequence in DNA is TGTGCCAGCAGGCAAGGACTAGCGGGAAACGAGCAGTACTTC. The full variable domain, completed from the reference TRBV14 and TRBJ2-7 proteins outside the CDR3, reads EAGVTQFPSHSVIEKGQTVTLRCDPISGHDNLYWYRRVMGKEIKFLLHFVKESKQDESGMPNNRFLAERTGGTYSTLKVQPAELEDSGVYFCASRQGLAGNEQYFGPGTRLTVT.